This T cell receptor beta chain was sequenced for a study of CD8+CD57+ T cells in acquired aplastic anemia. On the study more broadly: Quantities of DNA derived from sorted CD4+ and CD8+ cells averaged around 3 ug.

V lost 3 bases, J lost 14 bases, and 14 bases lay in between. Germline CDR1 and CDR2: MNHNS and SASEGT. This CDR3 has 13 amino acids. Genomic DNA templated the TCR beta VDJ and CDR3 profiling. A single record per CDR3 protein comes from TCRdb applying MiXCR to the reads. The sample holds 35,000 to 45,000 distinct CDR3 sequences, approximately 67% seen once. Sequencing was done on a sample of sorted CD4+, CD8+, or CD8+CD57+ T cells (not recorded which) from PBMCs. This chain connects TRBV6-1 to TRBJ1-6; D gene uncertain. The receptor comes from a human donor in good health, serving as a control. CDR3 DNA sequence: TGTGCCAGCAGTGAGCGGGAGGGATTGTCCCTCCACTTT. It is translated as CASSEREGLSLHF.